The 11 T cell receptor beta chains given below trace back to one sample, sequenced in a study of T cell responses to AZD1222 COVID-19 vaccine. The protocol was immunoSEQ multiplex PCR, while the TCRdb copy is restricted to in-frame clones and leaves out a portion. The top ten clones hold 14% of a sample with roughly 100,000 clones, about 81% of them seen once. Sequences were derived from peripheral blood, sampled 28 days after the second AZD1222 dose. The receptors derive from an adult who received the AZD1222 COVID-19 vaccine.

J is TRBJ2-1 and V is TRBV7-2, with D possibly TRBD1 on 6 matching bases. The CDR3 has 14 residues. Per the germline V gene, CDR1 is SGHTA and CDR2 is FQGNSA. V gave up 5 bases and J gave up 6 bases, with 14 bases separating them. The DNA for the CDR3 is TGTGCCAGCAGCAAAGCAGGACAGCGCAATGAGCAGTTCTTC. As protein: CASSKAGQRNEQFF.

The chain couples TRBV19 to TRBJ2-2, with D possibly TRBD2 on 5 matching bases. This CDR3 has 14 amino acids. Germline lookup yields CDR1 LNHDA and CDR2 SQIVND (reference sequence). V was clipped by 5 bases and J by 6 bases, with 13 bases between them. Here the CDR3 reads CASSPGLVPGELFF. The CDR3 nucleotides are TGTGCCAGTAGTCCTGGACTCGTCCCCGGGGAGCTGTTTTTT.

This chain connects TRBV10-3 to TRBJ2-1; D is perhaps TRBD1 (6 bases). Germline V gives CDR1 ENHRY, CDR2 SYGVKD. The CDR3 sequence is 17 residues long. V was cut by 7 bases and J by 2 bases, with 21 bases left in between. CDR3 amino acids: CAIISRKRGNPYNEQFF. The CDR3 coding sequence is TGTGCCATCATCAGTAGGAAAAGGGGGAATCCCTACAATGAGCAGTTCTTC.

The gene calls are TRBV6-5 and TRBJ2-3; D remains unclear. V was trimmed by 6 bases and J by 5 bases, leaving 9 bases between them. CDR1 and CDR2 (germline): MNHEY, SVGAGI. The CDR3 runs to 12 residues. This chain's CDR3 is CASSPVGDTQYF. For the CDR3, the DNA is TGTGCCAGCAGCCCCGTGGGAGATACGCAGTATTTT.

This chain uses TRBV7-6 with TRBJ1-6; no clear D gene. Germline V gene lookup returns CDR1 SGHVS and CDR2 FNYEAQ. The germline V and J ends were trimmed by 1 base and 0 bases, with 13 bases remaining between them. CDR3 length: 18 amino acids. This CDR3 reads CASSLEAGPSSYNSPLHF. CDR3 DNA sequence: TGTGCCAGCAGCTTAGAGGCGGGCCCGAGCTCCTATAATTCACCCCTCCACTTT.

The chain carries TRBV4-1 and TRBJ1-5; a possible D gene is TRBD1 (5 bases). V was cut by 4 bases and J by 0 bases, with 13 bases left in between. The V gene's germline CDR1 is MGHRA and CDR2 YSYEKL. The CDR3 sequence is 16 residues long. The DNA for the CDR3 is TGCGCCAGCAGCCTAGGGACGGCAGATAGCAATCAGCCCCAGCATTTT. The encoded protein is CASSLGTADSNQPQHF.

Written as DNA, the CDR3 is TGTGCCAGCACCGGGACAGGGGGCACGGCCCTCCACTTT. Amino acids: CASTGTGGTALHF. The chain links TRBV25-1 to TRBJ1-6, with 12 bases aligning to TRBD1. CDR1 is MGHDK and CDR2 is SYGVNS in the germline V gene. The V segment lost 7 bases and the J segment 14 bases; nucleotides outside the gene matches: 6. The CDR3 loop spans 13 amino acids.

V is TRBV5-4 and J is TRBJ2-1; D is unclear. CDR3 length: 12 amino acids. Between the trimmed V and J ends, which lost 4 bases and 9 bases, there was a span of 11 bases. Germline V gene data show CDR1 as SGHNT and CDR2 as YYREEE (reference sequence). CDR3 protein: CASSLSWSEQFF. In DNA, the CDR3 is TGTGCCAGCAGCCTTAGTTGGAGTGAGCAGTTCTTC.

The rearrangement links TRBV9 to TRBJ1-1, with D possibly matching TRBD1 (5 bases). The CDR3 length is 12 residues. The V gene's germline CDR1 is SGDLS and CDR2 YYNGEE. V lost 3 bases and J lost 11, with 14 bases in between. The CDR3 is CASSGPGSDAFF. DNA for the CDR3: TGTGCCAGCAGCGGACCAGGGAGTGATGCTTTCTTT.

This clone was found a few times. V gene TRBV7-8 combines with J gene TRBJ2-5; 10 nucleotides match TRBD1. CDR3 length: 15 amino acids. V shed 1 base, J shed 4 bases, and the junction held 3 bases outside the gene matches. Looked up from germline, CDR1 is SGHVS and CDR2 is FQNEAQ. The CDR3 sequence: CASSLVGTGAETQYF. The CDR3 DNA sequence: TGTGCCAGCAGCTTAGTTGGGACAGGGGCAGAGACCCAGTACTTC.

The chain combines TRBV3-1 (or the pseudogene TRBV3-2) with TRBJ1-6, with no clear D. This CDR3 has 14 residues. The V and J ends lost 4 bases and 6 bases respectively, with 10 bases between them. In germline, CDR1 is LGHDT, CDR2 YNNKEL (reference sequence). The CDR3 DNA sequence: TGTGCCAGCAGCCCCCAGGTCAGTAATTCACCCCTCCACTTT. Protein sequence: CASSPQVSNSPLHF.